Listed below are T cell receptor beta chains from one sample, sequenced in a study of T cells after yellow fever vaccination. TCRdb called the 5' RACE reads again in MiXCR, with one record for every CDR3 protein. The sample yields fewer than 350,000 distinct CDR3 sequences, approximately 4% seen once. The material was PBMCs, obtained 15 days after the yellow fever booster vaccination. The receptors stem from a young man who received the YFV17D yellow fever vaccine. Each CDR3 is given with its conserved first and last residue. The order of the fields is J gene, D gene, V gene, clone size, CDR3 DNA, CDR3 protein. D genes are given only for firm matches. Size tells how often a clone was seen (once, few, many) or the class of an expanded clone, and some rows leave it out.

>TRBJ2-7|NA|TRBV27|many
TGTGCCAGCAGTCAAAAGCCCGGGAGAGGCTACGAGCAGTACTTC
CASSQKPGRGYEQYF
>TRBJ2-3|TRBD2|TRBV6-6|NA
TGTGCCAGCAGTTACCTCCTCGGACTAGCGGGCCGCACAGATACGCAGTATTTT
CASSYLLGLAGRTDTQYF
>TRBJ1-3|NA|TRBV4-3|many
TGCGCCAGCAGCCAAGTAGGCGGAGAGTCCGGAAACACCATATATTTT
CASSQVGGESGNTIYF
>TRBJ2-5|NA|TRBV4-1|NA
TGCGCCAGCAGCCAAGAAGGACCAAGAAGAGAGACCCAGTACTTC
CASSQEGPRRETQYF
>TRBJ2-1|NA|TRBV5-1|NA
TGCGCCAGCAGCCCGACCCCCGGGACCCACAATGAGCAGTTCTTC
CASSPTPGTHNEQFF
>TRBJ1-2|NA|TRBV7-2|NA
TGTGCCAGCAGCTTAGACTGGAGTGGTGGCTACACCTTC
CASSLDWSGGYTF
>TRBJ1-3|NA|TRBV20-1|few
TGCAGTGCAGGGGGACACCTAGACTCTGGAAACACCATATATTTT
CSAGGHLDSGNTIYF
>TRBJ1-1|NA|TRBV4-3|few
TGCGCCAGCAGCCAAGCCCCTTGGGGTAACACTGAAGCTTTCTTT
CASSQAPWGNTEAFF
>TRBJ1-6|NA|TRBV20-1|few
TGCAGTGCTAACAACGGAAATAATTCACCCCTCCACTTT
CSANNGNNSPLHF
>TRBJ2-1|NA|TRBV20-1|many
TGCAGTGCTAGAGATGTCGGCCATGAGCAGTTCTTC
CSARDVGHEQFF
>TRBJ2-2|NA|TRBV7-8|few
TGTGCCAGCAGCTTATGGGGGGACACCGGGGAGCTGTTTTTT
CASSLWGDTGELFF
>TRBJ2-3|TRBD2|TRBV4-2|many
TGTGCCAGCAGCCAACTGAGCGGGGGGCCATCCGATACGCAGTATTTT
CASSQLSGGPSDTQYF
>TRBJ1-1|NA|TRBV12-3/TRBV12-4|NA
TGTGCCAGCAGGGTACAAGCTTTCTTT
CASRVQAFF
>TRBJ1-4|NA|TRBV15|NA
TGTGCCACCAGCAGAGATCCACAGGGAGAAGAAAAACTGTTTTTT
CATSRDPQGEEKLFF